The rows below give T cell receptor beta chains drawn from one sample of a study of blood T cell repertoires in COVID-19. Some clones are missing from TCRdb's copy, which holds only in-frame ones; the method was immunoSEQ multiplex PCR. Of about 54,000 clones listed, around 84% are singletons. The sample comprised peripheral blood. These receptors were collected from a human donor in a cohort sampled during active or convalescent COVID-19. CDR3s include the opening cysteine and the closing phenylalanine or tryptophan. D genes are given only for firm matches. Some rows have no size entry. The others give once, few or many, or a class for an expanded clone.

cdr3_nt: TGCAGCGTTGAATACAGGGGGCGAGAGACCCAGTACTTC
cdr3_aa: CSVEYRGRETQYF
clone_size: -
v_call: TRBV29-1
d_call: TRBD1
j_call: TRBJ2-5

cdr3_nt: TGTGCCAGCAGTTACGTCGGGGGTCGGCAAGAGACCCAGTACTTC
cdr3_aa: CASSYVGGRQETQYF
clone_size: -
v_call: TRBV6-5
d_call: -
j_call: TRBJ2-5

cdr3_nt: TGCGCCAGCAGCCAAGAGAGGGAACCTAGCTATGGCTACACCTTC
cdr3_aa: CASSQEREPSYGYTF
clone_size: few
v_call: TRBV4-3
d_call: -
j_call: TRBJ1-2

cdr3_nt: TGTGCCAGCAGCCAAGACAGAAATTACGAGCAGTACTTC
cdr3_aa: CASSQDRNYEQYF
clone_size: few
v_call: TRBV3-1/TRBV3-2
d_call: -
j_call: TRBJ2-7

cdr3_nt: TGTGCCAGCAGCGTAGTCGGGACTCCGTCGTTCCACGAGCAGTACTTC
cdr3_aa: CASSVVGTPSFHEQYF
clone_size: -
v_call: TRBV9
d_call: -
j_call: TRBJ2-7

cdr3_nt: TGTGCCAGCAGCCTCCTACGGGAGCGGGGGACCGCGAACACCGGGGAGCTGTTTTTT
cdr3_aa: CASSLLRERGTANTGELFF
clone_size: -
v_call: TRBV5-4
d_call: TRBD2
j_call: TRBJ2-2

cdr3_nt: TGTGCCAGCAGCCCCCAGGGAGGGGGATCCACTGAAGCTTTCTTT
cdr3_aa: CASSPQGGGSTEAFF
clone_size: -
v_call: TRBV7-2
d_call: -
j_call: TRBJ1-1

cdr3_nt: TGTGCCAGCAGCTTAGGACAGGGGGAAAAAGGCTACACCTTC
cdr3_aa: CASSLGQGEKGYTF
clone_size: -
v_call: TRBV7-2
d_call: TRBD1
j_call: TRBJ1-2

cdr3_nt: TGTGCCAGCAGTTATGCGACGGGGGGAGGTTATGGCTACACCTTC
cdr3_aa: CASSYATGGGYGYTF
clone_size: -
v_call: TRBV6-5
d_call: -
j_call: TRBJ1-2

cdr3_nt: TGTGCCAGCAGTTTCTACATAGGAGAGGAGACCCAGTACTTC
cdr3_aa: CASSFYIGEETQYF
clone_size: -
v_call: TRBV6-2/TRBV6-3
d_call: -
j_call: TRBJ2-5

cdr3_nt: TGTGCCAGCAGCCAAGCTAGAAGCACTGAAGCTTTCTTT
cdr3_aa: CASSQARSTEAFF
clone_size: -
v_call: TRBV3-1/TRBV3-2
d_call: -
j_call: TRBJ1-1

cdr3_nt: TGCGCCAGCAGCCAAGGACAGGCCTTCTCCTACGAGCAGTACTTC
cdr3_aa: CASSQGQAFSYEQYF
clone_size: few
v_call: TRBV4-3
d_call: -
j_call: TRBJ2-7

cdr3_nt: TGTGCCAGCACGAGGGGAGGCGGCTACACCTTC
cdr3_aa: CASTRGGGYTF
clone_size: few
v_call: TRBV6-5
d_call: -
j_call: TRBJ1-2

cdr3_nt: TGTGCCAGCAGCGCGGAGGGGGAGGGGAGCTCTGGAAACACCATATATTTT
cdr3_aa: CASSAEGEGSSGNTIYF
clone_size: -
v_call: TRBV9
d_call: -
j_call: TRBJ1-3

cdr3_nt: TGCGCCAGCAGCCAAGGTTGGACAGACTACAATGAGCAGTTCTTC
cdr3_aa: CASSQGWTDYNEQFF
clone_size: -
v_call: TRBV4-3
d_call: -
j_call: TRBJ2-1

cdr3_nt: TGCAGCGTTGCAGTCGGGGGGGCCAAGACCCAGTACTTC
cdr3_aa: CSVAVGGAKTQYF
clone_size: -
v_call: TRBV29-1
d_call: TRBD2
j_call: TRBJ2-5

cdr3_nt: TGTGCCAGCACCAGGGACAGGGGGCAGGATGGCTACACCTTC
cdr3_aa: CASTRDRGQDGYTF
clone_size: -
v_call: TRBV2
d_call: TRBD1
j_call: TRBJ1-2

cdr3_nt: TGTGCCAGCAGTTCCGCCTACGAGCAGTACTTC
cdr3_aa: CASSSAYEQYF
clone_size: -
v_call: TRBV6-2/TRBV6-3
d_call: -
j_call: TRBJ2-7

cdr3_nt: TGCGCCAGCAGCCAAGGATCGTGGACTAGTTTCGACGAGCAGTACTTC
cdr3_aa: CASSQGSWTSFDEQYF
clone_size: -
v_call: TRBV4-3
d_call: TRBD2
j_call: TRBJ2-7

cdr3_nt: TGTGCCAGCAGCCCTACGAGAATTACAGATACGCAGTATTTT
cdr3_aa: CASSPTRITDTQYF
clone_size: once
v_call: TRBV6-6
d_call: -
j_call: TRBJ2-3

cdr3_nt: TGTGCCAGCAGGGGGGGGCCGGTGGAGACCCAGTACTTC
cdr3_aa: CASRGGPVETQYF
clone_size: -
v_call: TRBV2
d_call: -
j_call: TRBJ2-5

cdr3_nt: TGTGCCAGCAGGGATGGGACAGGGGCAAATGAAAAACTGTTTTTT
cdr3_aa: CASRDGTGANEKLFF
clone_size: once
v_call: TRBV6-5
d_call: TRBD1
j_call: TRBJ1-4

cdr3_nt: TGTGCCAGTACCGGGGGGCCAGGGAACACTGAAGCTTTCTTT
cdr3_aa: CASTGGPGNTEAFF
clone_size: few
v_call: TRBV19
d_call: -
j_call: TRBJ1-1

cdr3_nt: TGTGCCAGCAGCTTACGGTCCCAAGATACGCAGTATTTT
cdr3_aa: CASSLRSQDTQYF
clone_size: -
v_call: TRBV7-2
d_call: -
j_call: TRBJ2-3

cdr3_nt: TGCGCCAGCAGTCAATCCAGGGAGAACACTGAAGCTTTCTTT
cdr3_aa: CASSQSRENTEAFF
clone_size: -
v_call: TRBV23-1
d_call: -
j_call: TRBJ1-1

cdr3_nt: TGTGCCAGCTCACCAGGGAGGAACTCACCCCTCCACTTT
cdr3_aa: CASSPGRNSPLHF
clone_size: -
v_call: TRBV18
d_call: -
j_call: TRBJ1-6

cdr3_nt: TGTGCCAGCTCACCGCCCCAGGGACAAGATACGCAGTATTTT
cdr3_aa: CASSPPQGQDTQYF
clone_size: -
v_call: TRBV18
d_call: -
j_call: TRBJ2-3

cdr3_nt: TGCGCCAGCAGCTTGGGGGGACAGGGTTCCGGAATCTTTGGAAACACCATATATTTT
cdr3_aa: CASSLGGQGSGIFGNTIYF
clone_size: -
v_call: TRBV5-1
d_call: TRBD1
j_call: TRBJ1-3

cdr3_nt: TGTGCCAGCAGCCTGGGGCTATCATTAGATACGCAGTATTTT
cdr3_aa: CASSLGLSLDTQYF
clone_size: -
v_call: TRBV14
d_call: -
j_call: TRBJ2-3

cdr3_nt: TGTGCCAGCAGCTTAGAGCGGTTGCCTAACTATGGCTACACCTTC
cdr3_aa: CASSLERLPNYGYTF
clone_size: -
v_call: TRBV11-2
d_call: -
j_call: TRBJ1-2

cdr3_nt: TGTGCCAGCTCTCAGGGTGCATCCTACAATGAGCAGTTCTTC
cdr3_aa: CASSQGASYNEQFF
clone_size: -
v_call: TRBV19
d_call: -
j_call: TRBJ2-1

cdr3_nt: TGTGCCAGCAGTTACGAAGGCAGGGCCACAGATACGCAGTATTTT
cdr3_aa: CASSYEGRATDTQYF
clone_size: -
v_call: TRBV6-2/TRBV6-3
d_call: -
j_call: TRBJ2-3

cdr3_nt: TGCGCCAGCAGCCAAGAAGCAGGCTTGGAAACTGAAGCTTTCTTT
cdr3_aa: CASSQEAGLETEAFF
clone_size: few
v_call: TRBV4-1
d_call: -
j_call: TRBJ1-1

cdr3_nt: TGTGCCAGCAGCGGGACTAGCGGGAACCAAGAGACCCAGTACTTC
cdr3_aa: CASSGTSGNQETQYF
clone_size: -
v_call: TRBV2
d_call: TRBD2
j_call: TRBJ2-5

cdr3_nt: TGTGCCAGCAATGGGGGGGTCCATGGCTACACCTTC
cdr3_aa: CASNGGVHGYTF
clone_size: -
v_call: TRBV9
d_call: -
j_call: TRBJ1-2

cdr3_nt: TGTGCCAGCAGCCTGGGCGGGGGCTACACCTTC
cdr3_aa: CASSLGGGYTF
clone_size: -
v_call: TRBV7-9
d_call: -
j_call: TRBJ1-2

cdr3_nt: TGTGCCAGCAGCCAGGGGGCAGATACGCAGTATTTT
cdr3_aa: CASSQGADTQYF
clone_size: -
v_call: TRBV7-2
d_call: TRBD1
j_call: TRBJ2-3

cdr3_nt: TGTGCCAGCAGCCTTAGCGGGGGAGACACCGGGGAGCTGTTTTTT
cdr3_aa: CASSLSGGDTGELFF
clone_size: -
v_call: TRBV6-5
d_call: TRBD2
j_call: TRBJ2-2

cdr3_nt: TGTGCCAGCAGATCTACAGGGAGAGGACAGCCCCAGCATTTT
cdr3_aa: CASRSTGRGQPQHF
clone_size: -
v_call: TRBV6-5
d_call: -
j_call: TRBJ1-5

cdr3_nt: TGTGCCAGCAGATTAGGGACTCTGTTCCAAGAGACCCAGTACTTC
cdr3_aa: CASRLGTLFQETQYF
clone_size: -
v_call: TRBV5-8
d_call: -
j_call: TRBJ2-5

cdr3_nt: TGTGCCATCACGGCAGGGGAAATGGGTACGCAGTATTTT
cdr3_aa: CAITAGEMGTQYF
clone_size: -
v_call: TRBV10-3
d_call: -
j_call: TRBJ2-3

cdr3_nt: TGTGCCAGCAGTTACTTCCGGACAGGGGGCTATTCCTACGAGCAGTACTTC
cdr3_aa: CASSYFRTGGYSYEQYF
clone_size: -
v_call: TRBV6-2/TRBV6-3
d_call: TRBD1
j_call: TRBJ2-7